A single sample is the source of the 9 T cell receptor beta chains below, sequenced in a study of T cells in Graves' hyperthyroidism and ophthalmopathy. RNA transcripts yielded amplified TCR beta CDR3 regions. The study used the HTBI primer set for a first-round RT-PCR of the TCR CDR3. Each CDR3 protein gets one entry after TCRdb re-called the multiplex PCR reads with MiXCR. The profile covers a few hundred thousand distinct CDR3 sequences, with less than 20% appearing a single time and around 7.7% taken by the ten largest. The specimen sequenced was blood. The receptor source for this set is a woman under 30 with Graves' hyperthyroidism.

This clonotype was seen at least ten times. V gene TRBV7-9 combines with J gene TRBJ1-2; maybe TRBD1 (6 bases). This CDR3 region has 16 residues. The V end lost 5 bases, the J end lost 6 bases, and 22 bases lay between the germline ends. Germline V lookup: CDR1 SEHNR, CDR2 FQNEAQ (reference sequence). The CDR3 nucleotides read TGTGCCAGCAGCCCGGTCCCGGCGAGGGGGGTTAATGGCTACACCTTC. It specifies CASSPVPARGVNGYTF. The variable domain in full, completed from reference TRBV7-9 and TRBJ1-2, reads DTGVSQNPRHKITKRGQNVTFRCDPISEHNRLYWYRQTLGQGPEFLTYFQNEAQLEKSRLLSDRFSAERPKGSFSTLEIQRTEQGDSAMYLCASSPVPARGVNGYTFGSGTRLTVV.

CDR3 DNA: TGTGCCAGTAGGAGCGATACCCATACAAACATTCAGTACTTC. Protein: CASRSDTHTNIQYF. The chain joins TRBV19 to TRBJ2-4; no reliable D call. The CDR3 covers 14 residues. The germline CDR1 and CDR2 sequences are LNHDA and SQIVND (reference sequence). V lost 6 bases and J 6 bases, leaving 15 bases between the germline ends.

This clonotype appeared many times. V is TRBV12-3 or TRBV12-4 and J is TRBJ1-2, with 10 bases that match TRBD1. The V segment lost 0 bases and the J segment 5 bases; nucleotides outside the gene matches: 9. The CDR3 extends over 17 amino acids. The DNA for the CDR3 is TGTGCCAGCAGTTTAGCGCTAGGACAGGGGGGTATATATGGCTACACCTTC. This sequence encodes CASSLALGQGGIYGYTF.

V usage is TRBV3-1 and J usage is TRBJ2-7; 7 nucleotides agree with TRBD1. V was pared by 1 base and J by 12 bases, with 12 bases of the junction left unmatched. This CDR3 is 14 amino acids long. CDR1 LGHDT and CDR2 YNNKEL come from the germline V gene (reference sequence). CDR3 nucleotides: TGTGCCAGCAGCCAAGGTGTGGACAGGTCGACCAGGTACTTC. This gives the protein CASSQGVDRSTRYF.

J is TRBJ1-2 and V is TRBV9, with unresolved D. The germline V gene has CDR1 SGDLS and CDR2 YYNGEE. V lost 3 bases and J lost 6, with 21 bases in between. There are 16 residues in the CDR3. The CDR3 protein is CASSEALPVAIDGYTF. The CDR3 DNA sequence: TGTGCCAGCAGCGAGGCCCTTCCAGTAGCAATTGATGGCTACACCTTC.

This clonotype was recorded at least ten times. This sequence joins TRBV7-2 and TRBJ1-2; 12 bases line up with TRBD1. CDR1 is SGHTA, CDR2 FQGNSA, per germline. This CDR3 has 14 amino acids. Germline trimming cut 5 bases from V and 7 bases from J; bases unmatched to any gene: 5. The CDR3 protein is CASSPGTGGLGYTF. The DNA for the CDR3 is TGTGCCAGCAGCCCTGGGACAGGGGGCCTTGGCTACACCTTC. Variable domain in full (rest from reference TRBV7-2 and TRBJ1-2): GAGVSQSPSNKVTEKGKDVELRCDPISGHTALYWYRQSLGQGLEFLIYFQGNSAPDKSGLPSDRFSAERTGGSVSTLTIQRTQQEDSAVYLCASSPGTGGLGYTFGSGTRLTVV.

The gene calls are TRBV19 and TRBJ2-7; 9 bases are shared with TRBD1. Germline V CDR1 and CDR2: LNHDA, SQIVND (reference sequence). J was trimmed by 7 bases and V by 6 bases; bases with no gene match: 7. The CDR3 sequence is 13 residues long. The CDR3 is CASRGQGIGEQYF. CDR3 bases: TGTGCCAGTAGAGGACAGGGGATAGGGGAGCAGTACTTC.

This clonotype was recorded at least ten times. This chain's CDR3 is CASSSPGTGAGNTIYF. The CDR3 DNA is TGTGCCAGCAGTTCCCCAGGGACAGGGGCTGGAAACACCATATATTTT. V usage is TRBV6-5 and J usage is TRBJ1-3; 10 nucleotides align to TRBD1. Germline assignment: CDR1 MNHEY and CDR2 SVGAGI. This CDR3 contains 16 residues. With 4 bases clipped from V and 2 bases from J, the junction kept 5 bases outside the gene matches.

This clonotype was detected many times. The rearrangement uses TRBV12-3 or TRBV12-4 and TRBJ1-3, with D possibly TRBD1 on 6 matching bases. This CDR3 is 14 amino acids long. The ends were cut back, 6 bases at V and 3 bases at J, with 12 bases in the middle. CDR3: CASRQQGGGNTIYF. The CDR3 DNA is TGTGCCAGCAGGCAACAGGGTGGTGGAAACACCATATATTTT.